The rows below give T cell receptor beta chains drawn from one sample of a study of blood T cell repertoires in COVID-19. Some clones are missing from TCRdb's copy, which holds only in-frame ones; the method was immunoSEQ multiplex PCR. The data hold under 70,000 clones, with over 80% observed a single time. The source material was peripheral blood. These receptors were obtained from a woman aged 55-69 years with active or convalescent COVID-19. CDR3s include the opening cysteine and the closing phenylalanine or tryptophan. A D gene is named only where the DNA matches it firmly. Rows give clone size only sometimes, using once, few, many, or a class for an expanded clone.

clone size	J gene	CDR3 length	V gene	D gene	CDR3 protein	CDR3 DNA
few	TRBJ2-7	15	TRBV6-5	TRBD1	CASSLQGQGADEQYF	TGTGCCAGCAGTCTCCAAGGACAGGGAGCAGACGAGCAGTACTTC
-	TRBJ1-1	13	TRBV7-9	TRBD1	CASSSRGRTEAFF	TGTGCCAGCAGCTCCAGGGGGCGCACTGAAGCTTTCTTT
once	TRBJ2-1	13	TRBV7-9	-	CASSSYSGNEQFF	TGTGCCAGCAGCTCTTATTCAGGAAATGAGCAGTTCTTC
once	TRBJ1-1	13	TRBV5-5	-	CASSLLPGAEAFF	TGTGCCAGCAGCTTACTTCCAGGGGCTGAAGCTTTCTTT
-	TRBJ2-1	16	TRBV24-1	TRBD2	CATSDATSGRDNEQFF	TGTGCCACCAGTGATGCGACTAGCGGGAGGGACAATGAGCAGTTCTTC
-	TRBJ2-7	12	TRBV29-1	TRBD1	CSVTGISYEQYF	TGCAGCGTGACAGGGATTTCCTACGAGCAGTACTTC
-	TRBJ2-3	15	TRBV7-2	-	CASSPPRTSTDTQYF	TGTGCCAGCAGCCCCCCCCGGACTAGCACAGATACGCAGTATTTT
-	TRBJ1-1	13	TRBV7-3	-	CASSLVRGGEAFF	TGTGCCAGCAGCTTAGTTCGGGGGGGCGAAGCTTTCTTT
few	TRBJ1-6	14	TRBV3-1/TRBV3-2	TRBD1	CASSPTGVESPLHF	TGTGCCAGCAGCCCCACAGGGGTGGAATCACCCCTCCACTTT
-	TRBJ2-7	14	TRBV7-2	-	CASSLMVASYEQYF	TGTGCCAGCAGCTTAATGGTAGCGTCCTACGAGCAGTACTTC
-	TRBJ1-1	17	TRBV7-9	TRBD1	CASSTPSQGAQVTEAFF	TGTGCCAGCAGCACGCCCTCACAGGGGGCGCAGGTCACTGAAGCTTTCTTT
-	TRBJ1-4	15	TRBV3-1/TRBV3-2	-	CASSQGAITNEKLFF	TGTGCCAGCAGCCAGGGCGCGATAACTAATGAAAAACTGTTTTTT
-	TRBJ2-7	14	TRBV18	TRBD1	CASSWGQISYEQYF	TGTGCCAGCTCATGGGGACAGATCTCCTACGAGCAGTACTTC
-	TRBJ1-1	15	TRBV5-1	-	CASSLDPPMSTEAFF	TGCGCCAGCAGCTTGGACCCCCCCATGAGCACTGAAGCTTTCTTT
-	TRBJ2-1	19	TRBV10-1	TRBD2	CASSSTGISGILGYNEQFF	TGCGCCAGCAGCTCAACCGGGATCAGCGGGATATTGGGATACAATGAGCAGTTCTTC
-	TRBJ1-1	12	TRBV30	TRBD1	CAWSGTGDEAFF	TGTGCCTGGAGTGGTACAGGGGATGAAGCTTTCTTT
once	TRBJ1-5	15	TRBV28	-	CASSLDSHLRQPQHF	TGTGCCAGCAGCCTGGACAGCCACCTGCGGCAGCCCCAGCATTTT
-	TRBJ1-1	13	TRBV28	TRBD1	CASSVWGQGGAFF	TGTGCCAGCAGTGTATGGGGACAGGGAGGGGCTTTCTTT
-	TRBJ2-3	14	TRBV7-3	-	CASSLLSGADTQYF	TGTGCCAGCAGCTTGTTATCCGGGGCAGATACGCAGTATTTT
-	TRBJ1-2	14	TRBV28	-	CASSLQGGNYGYTF	TGTGCCAGCAGTTTGCAGGGCGGAAACTATGGCTACACCTTC
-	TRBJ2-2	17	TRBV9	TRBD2	CASSVPLAGSNTGELFF	TGTGCCAGCAGCGTACCCTTAGCGGGTTCGAACACCGGGGAGCTGTTTTTT
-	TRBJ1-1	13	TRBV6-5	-	CASLSLTGIEAFF	TGTGCCAGCCTTTCACTTACAGGGATTGAAGCTTTCTTT
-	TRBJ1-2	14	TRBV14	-	CASSQQAGNYGYTF	TGTGCCAGCAGCCAACAGGCTGGCAACTATGGCTACACCTTC
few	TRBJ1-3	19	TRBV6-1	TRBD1	CASSEYGQGTSGSGNTIYF	TGTGCCAGCAGTGAATACGGACAGGGGACCTCGGGGTCTGGAAACACCATATATTTT
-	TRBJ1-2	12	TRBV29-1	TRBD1	CSVEQGAEGYTF	TGCAGCGTTGAACAGGGGGCGGAGGGCTACACCTTC
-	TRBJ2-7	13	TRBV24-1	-	CATGLGSRYEQYF	TGTGCCACCGGACTCGGGAGCAGGTACGAGCAGTACTTC
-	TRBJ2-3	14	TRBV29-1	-	CSVEGDTGSDTQYF	TGCAGCGTTGAAGGTGACACAGGGTCAGATACGCAGTATTTT